These 25 T cell receptor beta chains came from one sample sequenced in a study of T cell changes during pregnancy in multiple sclerosis. Libraries were prepared by immunoSEQ multiplex PCR; TCRdb keeps only in-frame clonotypes and omits some of them. Of about 74,000 clones in the sample, roughly 92% were seen once. The material was peripheral blood, obtained after pregnancy. The receptors shown here come from a female donor in good health, enrolled as a control in a pregnancy study.

V usage is TRBV10-2 and J usage is TRBJ2-2, with 11 bases identical to TRBD2. In germline, CDR1 is WSHSY, CDR2 SAAADI. The ends lost 6 bases at V and 8 bases at J; junction bases unmatched: 11. CDR3 length equals 16 residues. CDR3 in amino acids: CASSPGLAASQGELFF. As DNA, the CDR3 is TGCGCCAGCAGCCCGGGACTAGCGGCCTCTCAAGGGGAGCTGTTTTTT.

The V and J genes are TRBV28 and TRBJ1-6; TRBD1 aligns across 8 bases. The CDR3 loop spans 17 amino acids. Trimming cost V 3 bases and J 7 bases; bases outside gene matches: 11. Germline values: CDR1 MDHEN, CDR2 SYDVKM. The CDR3 protein is CASSFGPGTGRNSPLHF. For the CDR3, the DNA is TGTGCCAGCAGTTTTGGCCCCGGGACAGGTAGAAATTCACCCCTCCACTTT. Together with reference TRBV28 and TRBJ1-6, the CDR3 gives the full variable domain: DVKVTQSSRYLVKRTGEKVFLECVQDMDHENMFWYRQDPGLGLRLIYFSYDVKMKEKGDIPEGYSVSREKKERFSLILESASTNQTSMYLCASSFGPGTGRNSPLHFGNGTRLTVT.

V usage is TRBV7-9 and J usage is TRBJ2-7, with TRBD2 matching over 7 bases. V lost 1 base, J lost 0 bases, and 6 bases stayed unmatched. There are 16 residues in the CDR3. Germline V gives CDR1 SEHNR, CDR2 FQNEAQ (reference sequence). The CDR3 sequence: CASSLGTSAYSYEQYF. CDR3 DNA sequence: TGTGCCAGCAGCTTAGGTACTAGCGCGTACTCCTACGAGCAGTACTTC.

This clone has only one observation. V is TRBV28 and J is TRBJ2-2; D might be TRBD1 (7 bases). V was clipped by 1 base and J by 0 bases, with 15 bases between them. The CDR3 has 18 amino acids. Germline V gives CDR1 MDHEN, CDR2 SYDVKM. The DNA for the CDR3 is TGTGCCAGCAGTTTATTCCCAGGGGGGTTATCGAACACCGGGGAGCTGTTTTTT. Its protein product is CASSLFPGGLSNTGELFF.

V usage is TRBV10-3 and J usage is TRBJ1-5; D is unclear. Trimming took off 8 bases at V and 11 bases at J, with 16 bases between the two ends. CDR1 and CDR2 (germline): ENHRY, SYGVKD. The CDR3 totals 12 residues. The CDR3, as DNA: TGTGCCATCCGAGCCGAAGCCGGGGCCCAGCATTTT. Protein sequence: CAIRAEAGAQHF.

The chain carries TRBV27 and TRBJ2-3; 13 nucleotides match TRBD2. The CDR3 has 17 amino acids. Germline V gene data show CDR1 as MNHEY and CDR2 as SMNVEV (reference sequence). The V and J ends lost 7 bases and 2 bases, in that order; junction bases with no gene match: 9. Here the CDR3 DNA reads TGTGCCAGCAAGGTTCGGGGACTAGCGGGGTACACAGATACGCAGTATTTT. Protein sequence: CASKVRGLAGYTDTQYF.

The chain combines TRBV18 with TRBJ2-7; 8 nucleotides line up with TRBD2. Germline CDR1 KGHSH, CDR2 LQKENI. The CDR3 totals 15 residues. V shed 4 bases, J shed 0 bases, and the junction held 5 bases outside the gene matches. Here the CDR3 reads CASSLIAGNSYEQYF. In DNA, the CDR3 is TGTGCCAGCTCACTCATAGCGGGGAACTCCTACGAGCAGTACTTC.

The V and J genes are TRBV2 and TRBJ2-7, with 7 nucleotides matching TRBD1. With V trimmed by 3 bases and J by 2 bases, 4 bases remained unmatched. This CDR3 has 14 amino acids. CDR1 is SNHLY and CDR2 is FYNNEI in the germline V gene. CDR3: CASSDQGEAYEQYF. CDR3 sequence (DNA): TGTGCCAGCAGTGATCAGGGGGAAGCCTACGAGCAGTACTTC.

The genes are TRBV21-1 and TRBJ1-1; the listed D gene, TRBD1, was not tested against the DNA. TRBV21-1 is noted as a pseudogene. The CDR3 length is 14 residues. CDR3 sequence: CASSEDRVVVEAFF. DNA of the CDR3: TGTGCCAGCAGCGAGGACAGGGTCGTGGTTGAAGCTTTCTTT.

The J gene is TRBJ2-7, the V gene TRBV11-2; 9 nucleotides line up with TRBD2. The germline V gene has CDR1 SGHAT and CDR2 FQNNGV. Trimming at V came to 3 bases and at J to 5 bases, leaving 8 bases not matched to a gene. This CDR3 is 15 amino acids long. CDR3 sequence: CASSFLAGASNEQYF. The CDR3 coding sequence is TGTGCCAGCAGCTTTTTAGCGGGAGCGAGCAACGAGCAGTACTTC.

In its sample, this clone was seen a few times. The identical CDR3 is also encoded by other nucleotide sequences in the sample. The chain uses TRBV14 and TRBJ1-2; D call uncertain. The V gene lost 3 bases and the J gene lost 2 bases, with 7 bases spanning the gap. Germline V gene sequence: CDR1 SGHDN, CDR2 FVKESK. This CDR3 region has 13 residues. CDR3 DNA sequence: TGTGCCAGCAGCCAGACTGACAACTATGGCTACACCTTC. As protein: CASSQTDNYGYTF.

The gene calls are TRBV27 and TRBJ2-1; 10 bases fit TRBD2. Germline CDR1 reads MNHEY; CDR2 reads SMNVEV (reference sequence). This CDR3 contains 13 residues. J lost 9 bases, V lost 10 bases, and 9 bases had no gene match. The CDR3 region is CATSRSGRVEQFF. The DNA of the CDR3 is TGTGCCACCAGCAGGAGCGGGAGGGTTGAGCAGTTCTTC.

The genes are TRBV6-4 and TRBJ2-1; 11 bases are shared with TRBD1. CDR3 length equals 15 residues. V lost 3 bases to trimming and J lost 6 bases; unmatched junction nucleotides: 4. The germline V gene encodes CDR1 MRHNA and CDR2 SNTAGT. CDR3 sequence reads: CASSEIGQGANEQFF. Written as DNA, the CDR3 is TGTGCCAGCAGTGAAATCGGACAGGGGGCCAATGAGCAGTTCTTC.

The rearrangement uses TRBV28 and TRBJ2-2; TRBD1 matches 8 bases. CDR3 size: 15 residues. Germline-derived CDR1 and CDR2 are MDHEN and SYDVKM. V dropped 7 bases and J dropped 8; count of bases not matched to a gene: 12. Here the CDR3 reads CASTDRGTGGGELFF. CDR3 nucleotide sequence: TGTGCCAGCACCGATAGGGGGACAGGCGGAGGGGAGCTGTTTTTT.

The chain uses TRBV28 and TRBJ2-7, with D perhaps TRBD2 (6 bases). V lost 6 bases and J 0 bases, leaving 12 bases between the germline ends. Germline CDR1 is MDHEN and CDR2 is SYDVKM. The CDR3 extends over 14 amino acids. The CDR3 here is CASRRLEGSYEQYF. In DNA, the CDR3 is TGTGCCAGCAGGCGACTAGAGGGCTCCTACGAGCAGTACTTC.

The rearrangement joins TRBV6-1 to TRBJ1-2, with D possibly TRBD1 on 5 matching bases. V was clipped by 3 bases and J by 4 bases, with 15 bases between them. This CDR3 has 15 residues. Germline V gives CDR1 MNHNS, CDR2 SASEGT. CDR3 loop: CASSEGEGFGYGYTF. CDR3 DNA: TGTGCCAGCAGTGAGGGGGAGGGGTTCGGCTATGGCTACACCTTC.

The chain links TRBV6-6 to TRBJ1-2; 8 bases match TRBD1. The CDR3 is 14 amino acids. V gave up 5 bases and J gave up 1 base; unmatched junction bases: 3. Germline V gives CDR1 MNHNY, CDR2 SVGAGI (reference sequence). The chain's CDR3 is CASSEDRVNYGYTF. The CDR3 DNA reads as TGTGCCAGCAGTGAGGACAGGGTTAACTATGGCTACACCTTC.

This chain connects TRBV7-3 to TRBJ2-3; 7 bases are a match to TRBD2. The CDR3 loop spans 15 amino acids. Germline V gene data show CDR1 as SGHTA and CDR2 as FQGTGA. Unmatched junction bases numbered 8, after V lost 1 base and J lost 7 bases. The CDR3 sequence: CASSLSGSMANTQYF. The CDR3 bases are TGTGCCAGCAGCTTAAGCGGGAGCATGGCAAATACGCAGTATTTT. The entire variable domain, with the rest obtained from reference TRBV7-3 and TRBJ2-3, is as follows: GAGVSQTPSNKVTEKGKYVELRCDPISGHTALYWYRQSLGQGPEFLIYFQGTGAADDSGLPNDRFFAVRPEGSVSTLKIQRTERGDSAVYLCASSLSGSMANTQYFGPGTRLTVL.

The chain has TRBV19 and TRBJ1-1; maybe TRBD1 (5 bases). The CDR3 loop spans 15 amino acids. CDR1 and CDR2 (germline): LNHDA, SQIVND (reference sequence). Trimming removed 9 bases at V and 4 bases at J, with 21 bases between. CDR3 nucleotide sequence: TGTGCCAGCCGAGGAGAGGGGAGGGGAGGCACTGAAGCTTTCTTT. Translating it yields CASRGEGRGGTEAFF.

The chain joins TRBV28 to TRBJ2-3, with D tentatively TRBD2 (5 bases). CDR3 length equals 16 residues. Trimming pared 1 base from V and 1 base from J, leaving 12 bases between. Germline V gives CDR1 MDHEN, CDR2 SYDVKM. CDR3 DNA: TGTGCCAGCAGTTTATACGAGGGTTATGGCACAGATACGCAGTATTTT. Amino acid sequence: CASSLYEGYGTDTQYF. Looking up the rest from reference TRBV28 and TRBJ2-3 gives the full variable domain: DVKVTQSSRYLVKRTGEKVFLECVQDMDHENMFWYRQDPGLGLRLIYFSYDVKMKEKGDIPEGYSVSREKKERFSLILESASTNQTSMYLCASSLYEGYGTDTQYFGPGTRLTVL.

The gene calls are TRBV13 and TRBJ2-1; 10 nucleotides align to TRBD1. Germline lookup yields CDR1 PRHDT and CDR2 FYEKMQ (reference sequence). The CDR3 runs 16 residues. V trimming: 5 bases; J trimming: 5 bases; junction bases outside the gene matches: 9. CDR3 in DNA: TGTGCCAGCAGCGTCCGGACAGGGGGATTGGACAATGAGCAGTTCTTC. This codes for CASSVRTGGLDNEQFF.

The count of this clone is one. This chain joins TRBV28 and TRBJ2-5; perhaps TRBD1 as D (7 bases). Trimming stripped 6 bases from V and 7 bases from J, with 18 bases between. The CDR3 has 14 residues. The germline CDR1 and CDR2 sequences are MDHEN and SYDVKM. This CDR3 is CASSPGGLPGTQYF. In nucleotides, the CDR3 is TGTGCCAGCAGCCCAGGGGGACTGCCGGGGACCCAGTACTTC.

This chain links TRBV18 with TRBJ2-7, with 10 bases fitting TRBD1. Per germline, CDR1 KGHSH and CDR2 LQKENI. Unmatched junction bases numbered 12, after V lost 3 bases and J lost 4 bases. This CDR3 contains 17 residues. Here the CDR3 reads CASSPRQGAEEGYEQYF. The CDR3 DNA reads TGTGCCAGCTCACCGAGACAGGGGGCGGAGGAAGGTTACGAGCAGTACTTC.

Comments on this clone: The junction shows a germline mismatch at one end, possibly a read error. The chain joins TRBV7-8 to TRBJ2-3; D gene ambiguous. The CDR3 length is 15 residues. The germline V gene has CDR1 SGHVS and CDR2 FQNEAQ. Written as DNA, the CDR3 is TGTGCCAGCAACTTAAGGCGGTTAGCATCAGATACGCAGTATTTT. This codes for CASNLRRLASDTQYF.

In DNA, the CDR3 is TGTGCCAGCCTCATCGAGTTGGACAGGCAGACCGGGGAGCTGTTTTTT. It encodes CASLIELDRQTGELFF. This chain links TRBV6-4 with TRBJ2-2; the match to TRBD1 covers 7 bases. Germline trimming cut 8 bases from V and 5 bases from J; bases unmatched to any gene: 14. The CDR3 length is 16 residues. CDR1 and CDR2 from the germline V gene are MRHNA and SNTAGT.